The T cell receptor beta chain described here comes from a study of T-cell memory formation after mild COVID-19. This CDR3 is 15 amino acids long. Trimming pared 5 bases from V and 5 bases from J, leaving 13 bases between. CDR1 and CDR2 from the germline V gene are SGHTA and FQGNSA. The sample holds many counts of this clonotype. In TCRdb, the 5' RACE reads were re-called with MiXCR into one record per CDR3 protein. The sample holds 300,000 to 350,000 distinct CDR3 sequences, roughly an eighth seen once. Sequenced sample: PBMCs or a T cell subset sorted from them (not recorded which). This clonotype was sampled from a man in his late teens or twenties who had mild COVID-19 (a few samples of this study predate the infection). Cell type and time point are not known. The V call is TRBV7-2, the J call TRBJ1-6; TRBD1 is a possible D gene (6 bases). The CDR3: CASSLNRVNNSPLHF. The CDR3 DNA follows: TGTGCCAGCAGCCTTAACAGGGTGAATAATTCACCCCTCCACTTT.